This TCR beta chain was retrieved from a study of blood T cell repertoires in COVID-19. Study at large: Donors in the United States, Italy and Spain gave samples during acute or convalescent COVID-19.

The CDR3 has 16 residues. The V gene's germline CDR1 is SGHNT and CDR2 YENEEA. V lost 5 bases and J lost 6; bases outside the gene matches: 13. The assay was immunoSEQ multiplex PCR, and TCRdb's table has in-frame clones only and misses some. The table records roughly 250,000 clones, about 87% of them present only once. The sequenced sample was peripheral blood. This sequence originates from a man aged 55 to 70 who had recovered from COVID-19. This chain connects TRBV11-3 to TRBJ2-3; 8 bases fit TRBD2. The CDR3 bases are TGTGCCAGCAGCCCCCTCGCGGGGGGCGAACTGGATACGCAGTATTTT. This translates into CASSPLAGGELDTQYF. Together with reference TRBV11-3 and TRBJ2-3, the CDR3 gives the full variable domain: EAGVVQSPRYKIIEKKQPVAFWCNPISGHNTLYWYLQNLGQGPELLIRYENEEAVDDSQLPKDRFSAERLKGVDSTLKIQPAELGDSAVYLCASSPLAGGELDTQYFGPGTRLTVL.